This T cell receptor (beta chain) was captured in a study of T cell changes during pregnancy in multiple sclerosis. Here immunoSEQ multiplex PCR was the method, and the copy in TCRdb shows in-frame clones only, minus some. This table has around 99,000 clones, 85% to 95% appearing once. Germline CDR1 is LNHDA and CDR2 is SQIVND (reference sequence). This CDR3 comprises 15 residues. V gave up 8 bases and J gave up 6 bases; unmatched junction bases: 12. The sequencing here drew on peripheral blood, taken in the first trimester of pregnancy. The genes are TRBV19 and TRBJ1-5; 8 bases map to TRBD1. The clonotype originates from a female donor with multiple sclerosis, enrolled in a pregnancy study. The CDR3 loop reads CASGPGRDRSQPQHF. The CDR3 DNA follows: TGTGCCAGTGGTCCCGGCCGGGACAGGAGTCAGCCCCAGCATTTT.